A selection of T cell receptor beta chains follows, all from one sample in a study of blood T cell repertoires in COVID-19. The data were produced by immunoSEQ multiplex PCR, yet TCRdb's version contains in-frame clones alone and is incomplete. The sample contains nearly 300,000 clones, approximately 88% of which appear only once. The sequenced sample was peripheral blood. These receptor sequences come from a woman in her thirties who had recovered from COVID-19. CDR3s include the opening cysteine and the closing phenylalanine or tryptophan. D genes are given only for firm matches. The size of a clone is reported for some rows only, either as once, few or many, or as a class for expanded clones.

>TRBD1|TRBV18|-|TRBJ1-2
CASSPGQGHGYTF
TGTGCCAGCTCACCCGGACAGGGCCATGGCTACACCTTC
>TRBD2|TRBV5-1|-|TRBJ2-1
CASSQLAEDYNEQFF
TGCGCCAGCAGCCAACTAGCGGAGGACTACAATGAGCAGTTCTTC
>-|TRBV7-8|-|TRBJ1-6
CASSFIEGGFNSPLHF
TGTGCCAGCAGCTTCATAGAAGGGGGATTTAATTCACCCCTCCACTTT
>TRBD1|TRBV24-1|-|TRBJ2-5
CATSDILGTGEETQYF
TGTGCCACCAGTGACATCCTCGGGACAGGGGAAGAGACCCAGTACTTC
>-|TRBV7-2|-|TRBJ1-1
CASSVRFNTEAFF
TGTGCCAGCAGCGTCAGGTTCAACACTGAAGCTTTCTTT
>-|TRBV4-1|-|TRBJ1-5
CASSQVTGPWQPQHF
TGCGCCAGCAGCCAAGTTACAGGCCCCTGGCAGCCCCAGCATTTT
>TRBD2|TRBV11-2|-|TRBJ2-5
CASSLGAGLRTQYF
TGTGCCAGCAGCTTAGGAGCGGGGCTAAGGACCCAGTACTTC
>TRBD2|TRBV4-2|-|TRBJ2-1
CASSRGGGRGNEQFF
TGTGCCAGCAGCCGGGGCGGGGGGCGCGGCAATGAGCAGTTCTTC
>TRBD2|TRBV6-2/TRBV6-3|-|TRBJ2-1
CASSSFTAGGYNEQFF
TGTGCCAGCAGTTCATTCACGGCGGGGGGATACAATGAGCAGTTCTTC
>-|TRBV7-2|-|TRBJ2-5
CASSWPNQETQYF
TGTGCCAGCAGCTGGCCAAACCAAGAGACCCAGTACTTC
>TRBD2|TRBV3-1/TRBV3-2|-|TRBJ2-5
CASSQQGLREETQYF
TGTGCCAGCAGCCAGCAGGGACTACGTGAAGAGACCCAGTACTTC
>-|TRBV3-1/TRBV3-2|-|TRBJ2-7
CASSPQRWYSYYEQYF
TGTGCCAGCAGCCCTCAAAGATGGTACAGTTATTACGAGCAGTACTTC
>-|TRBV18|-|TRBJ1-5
CASSVRLDQPQHF
TGTGCCAGCTCAGTACGATTAGATCAGCCCCAGCATTTT
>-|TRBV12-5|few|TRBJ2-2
CASGPGLTGELFF
TGTGCTAGTGGTCCGGGTCTAACCGGGGAGCTGTTTTTT
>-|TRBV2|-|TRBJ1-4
CASSVAGSPVKLFF
TGTGCCAGCAGTGTTGCAGGTTCCCCTGTAAAACTGTTTTTT
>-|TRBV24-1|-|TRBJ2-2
CATSDGFTGELFF
TGTGCCACCAGCGACGGGTTCACCGGGGAGCTGTTTTTT
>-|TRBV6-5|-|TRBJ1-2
CASSYSKQDYGYTF
TGTGCCAGCAGTTACTCGAAACAGGACTATGGCTACACCTTC
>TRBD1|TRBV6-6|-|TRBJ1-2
CASTQTEQAGGGYTF
TGTGCCAGCACCCAAACAGAGCAGGCAGGGGGGGGCTACACCTTC
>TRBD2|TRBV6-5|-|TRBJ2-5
CASRGRLAGASQYF
TGTGCCAGCAGGGGCAGACTAGCGGGGGCATCTCAGTACTTC
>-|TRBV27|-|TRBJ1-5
CASSLTGQEPQHF
TGTGCCAGCAGTTTAACAGGTCAGGAACCCCAGCATTTT
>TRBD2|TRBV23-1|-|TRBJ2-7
CASSLPRGGVKAYEQYF
TGCGCCAGCAGTCTCCCTCGGGGGGGGGTTAAGGCGTACGAGCAGTACTTC
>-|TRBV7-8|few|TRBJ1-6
CASSFITDSPLHF
TGTGCCAGCAGCTTTATTACGGATTCACCCCTCCACTTT
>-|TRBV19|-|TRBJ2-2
CASSIGRPGWAGELFF
TGTGCCAGTAGTATCGGCCGACCAGGGTGGGCCGGGGAGCTGTTTTTT
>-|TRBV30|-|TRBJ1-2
CAWSPGQANYGYTF
TGTGCCTGGAGCCCTGGGCAAGCTAACTATGGCTACACCTTC
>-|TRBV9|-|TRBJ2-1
CASSVDRNEQFF
TGTGCCAGCAGCGTAGACAGGAATGAGCAGTTCTTC
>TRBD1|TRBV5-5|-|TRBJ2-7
CASSLAGQGYEQYF
TGTGCCAGCAGCTTGGCTGGACAGGGGTACGAGCAGTACTTC
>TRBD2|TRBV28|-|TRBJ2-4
CASSGGKKNIQYF
TGTGCCAGTTCGGGGGGGAAAAAAAACATTCAGTACTTC
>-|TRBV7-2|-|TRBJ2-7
CASSLGGRTYEQYF
TGTGCCAGCAGCTTAGGTGGCAGAACCTACGAGCAGTACTTC